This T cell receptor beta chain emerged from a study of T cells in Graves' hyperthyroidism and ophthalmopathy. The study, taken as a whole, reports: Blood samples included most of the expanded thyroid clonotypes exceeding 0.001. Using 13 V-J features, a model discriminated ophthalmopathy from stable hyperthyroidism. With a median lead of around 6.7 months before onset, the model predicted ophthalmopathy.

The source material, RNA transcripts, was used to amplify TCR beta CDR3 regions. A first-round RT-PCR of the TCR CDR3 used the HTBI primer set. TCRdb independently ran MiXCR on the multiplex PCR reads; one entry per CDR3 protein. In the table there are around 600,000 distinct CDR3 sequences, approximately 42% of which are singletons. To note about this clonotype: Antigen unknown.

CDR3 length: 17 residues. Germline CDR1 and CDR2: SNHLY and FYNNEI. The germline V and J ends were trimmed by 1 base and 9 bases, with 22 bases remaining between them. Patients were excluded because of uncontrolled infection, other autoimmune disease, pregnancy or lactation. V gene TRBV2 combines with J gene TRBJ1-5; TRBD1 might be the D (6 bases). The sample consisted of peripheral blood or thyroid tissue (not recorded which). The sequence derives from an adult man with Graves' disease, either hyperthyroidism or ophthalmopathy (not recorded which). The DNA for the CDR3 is TGTGCCAGCAGTGAAGTACCCGGAAGACAGGTGGGATCGCCCCAGCATTTT. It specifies CASSEVPGRQVGSPQHF.